In its sample, the clone carrying this T cell receptor beta chain was seen many times. Its antigen is as yet unknown. TCRdb re-analysed the multiplex PCR reads in MiXCR, keeping a single row per CDR3 protein. The table lists roughly 260,000 distinct CDR3 sequences, over 25% of them singletons. Samples came from axillary lymph nodes draining the breast cancer. This entry comes from a study of breast tumors, draining lymph nodes, adjacent tissues. Study-wide findings and caveats: Data fit most tumor T cells coming from lymph node, expanding in tumor.

The receptor's source is a female donor with breast cancer. Some clones in this sample may be carry-over from other donors' samples. Specimen: axillary lymph node tissue.

The CDR3 nucleotides read TGTGCCAGCAGCCCCGGGGGAGGAACCGCTGGAAACACCATATATTTT. Encoded protein: CASSPGGGTAGNTIYF. The rearrangement joins TRBV7-3 to TRBJ1-3; D perhaps matches TRBD1 (5 bases). CDR1 and CDR2 from the germline V gene are SGHTA and FQGTGA. CDR3 length: 16 residues. Deletions cut 5 bases from V and 2 bases from J, with 16 bases between.